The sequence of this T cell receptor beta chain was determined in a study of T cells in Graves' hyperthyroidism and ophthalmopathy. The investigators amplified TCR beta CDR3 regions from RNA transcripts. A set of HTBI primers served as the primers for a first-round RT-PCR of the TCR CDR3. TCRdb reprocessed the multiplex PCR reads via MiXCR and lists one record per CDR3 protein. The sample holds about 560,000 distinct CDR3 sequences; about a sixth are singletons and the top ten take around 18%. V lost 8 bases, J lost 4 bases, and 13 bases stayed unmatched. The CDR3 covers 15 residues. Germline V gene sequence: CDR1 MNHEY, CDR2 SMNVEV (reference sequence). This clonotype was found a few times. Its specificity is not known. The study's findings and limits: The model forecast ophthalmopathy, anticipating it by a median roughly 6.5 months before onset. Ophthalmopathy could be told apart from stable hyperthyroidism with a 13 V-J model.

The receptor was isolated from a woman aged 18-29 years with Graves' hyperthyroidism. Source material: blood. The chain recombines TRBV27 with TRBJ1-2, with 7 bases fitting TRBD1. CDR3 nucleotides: TGTGCCAGCGGAGACCCTACAGGGGCCTCCTATGGCTACACCTTC. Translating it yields CASGDPTGASYGYTF.